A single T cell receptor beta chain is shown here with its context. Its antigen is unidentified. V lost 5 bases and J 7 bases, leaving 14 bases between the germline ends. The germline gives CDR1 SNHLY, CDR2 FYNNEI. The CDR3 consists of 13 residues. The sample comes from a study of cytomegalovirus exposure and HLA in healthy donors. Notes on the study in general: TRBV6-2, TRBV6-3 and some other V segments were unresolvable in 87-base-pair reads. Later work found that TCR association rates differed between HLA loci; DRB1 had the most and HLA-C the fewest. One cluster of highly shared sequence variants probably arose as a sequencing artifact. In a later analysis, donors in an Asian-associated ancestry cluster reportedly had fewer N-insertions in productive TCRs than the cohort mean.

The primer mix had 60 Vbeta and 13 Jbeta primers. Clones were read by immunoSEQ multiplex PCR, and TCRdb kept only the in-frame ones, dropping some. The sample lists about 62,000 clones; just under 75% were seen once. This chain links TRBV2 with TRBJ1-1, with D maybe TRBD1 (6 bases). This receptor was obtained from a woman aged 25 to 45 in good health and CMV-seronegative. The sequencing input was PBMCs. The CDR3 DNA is TGTGCCAGCAGTTGGAAACAGGGTAATGAAGCTTTCTTT. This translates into CASSWKQGNEAFF. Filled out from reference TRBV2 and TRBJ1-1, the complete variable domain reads EPEVTQTPSHQVTQMGQEVILRCVPISNHLYFYWYRQILGQKVEFLVSFYNNEISEKSEIFDDQFSVERPDGSNFTLKIRSTKLEDSAMYFCASSWKQGNEAFFGQGTRLTVV.